This T cell receptor (beta chain) is drawn from a study of blood T cell repertoires in COVID-19. For the study at large: Samples taken during acute and convalescent COVID-19 were collected in the United States, Italy and Spain.

In the original processing: Amplification of reference gene primers provided the estimated nucleated cell counts. Profiling relied on immunoSEQ multiplex PCR, and the TCRdb table lists in-frame clones only, not all of them. V, J and clone size were drawn from that table, and D and trimming were deduced from the DNA. The sample has 250,000 or so clones, 90% seen once; the top ten hold approximately 2.3%. Patients at the Seattle site were enrolled during active infection and followed longitudinally. Sequencing was performed on peripheral blood. The clonotype comes from a woman aged 55 to 70 with COVID-19, enrolled during active disease.

Written as DNA, the CDR3 is TGTGCCAGCAGTGAAGCGATGGGGCCAGGGTCGCCGACCGAGCAGTACTTC. As protein: CASSEAMGPGSPTEQYF. The chain combines TRBV2 with TRBJ2-7; TRBD1 might be the D (5 bases). The CDR3 totals 17 residues. V lost 0 bases to trimming and J lost 6 bases, with 21 bases between them. CDR1 is SNHLY, CDR2 FYNNEI, per germline.